The 20 T cell receptor beta chains in this list originate from one sample, sequenced in a study of blood T cell repertoires in COVID-19. Assay: immunoSEQ multiplex PCR; the TCRdb copy retains only in-frame clones and omits some. This table has 200,000 to 250,000 clones, 75% to 90% appearing once. Sequenced input: PBMCs or T cells enriched from blood (not recorded which). These receptors were obtained from a woman in her thirties or forties with acute COVID-19.

The rearrangement uses TRBV5-1 and TRBJ2-1, with 14 bases lining up with TRBD2. With 0 bases clipped from V and 0 bases from J, the junction kept 5 bases outside the gene matches. The CDR3 covers 19 residues. Germline V CDR1 and CDR2: SGHRS, YFSETQ. This chain's CDR3 is CASSLGLAGGKSSYNEQFF. The CDR3 DNA is TGCGCCAGCAGCTTGGGACTAGCGGGGGGGAAAAGCTCCTACAATGAGCAGTTCTTC.

The CDR3: CASSHGQGASGYTF. DNA of the CDR3: TGTGCCAGCAGCCATGGACAGGGGGCCTCTGGCTACACCTTC. This chain connects TRBV7-8 to TRBJ1-2, with 11 bases matching TRBD1. V gave up 5 bases and J gave up 7 bases; unmatched junction bases: 6. The CDR3 length is 14 residues. Germline loops: CDR1 SGHVS, CDR2 FQNEAQ.

The chain uses TRBV18 and TRBJ1-2, with 10 bases aligning to TRBD1. The CDR3 runs to 15 residues. J lost 6 bases, V lost 2 bases, and 6 bases had no gene match. CDR1 and CDR2 from the germline V gene are KGHSH and LQKENI. CDR3 sequence reads: CASSPSGGQGDGYTF. DNA of the CDR3: TGTGCCAGCTCACCATCGGGAGGACAGGGGGATGGCTACACCTTC.

This chain connects TRBV7-2 to TRBJ1-2; D remains unclear. V gave up 1 base and J gave up 8 bases, with 11 bases separating them. Germline assignment: CDR1 SGHTA and CDR2 FQGNSA. The CDR3 totals 13 residues. CDR3 nucleotide sequence: TGTGCCAGCAGCTTAGAGGGAGCCCAGGGCTACACCTTC. Translated: CASSLEGAQGYTF.

This clone was observed a single time. This CDR3 is also generated by other DNA sequences in the sample. The chain recombines TRBV6-5 with TRBJ1-4; TRBD1 agrees at 8 bases. V trimming: 6 bases; J trimming: 8 bases; junction bases outside the gene matches: 8. The CDR3 is made up of 14 amino acids. CDR1 is MNHEY and CDR2 is SVGAGI in the germline V gene. CDR3 amino acids: CASRDTGGGEKLFF. DNA for the CDR3: TGTGCCAGCAGAGATACAGGGGGAGGGGAAAAACTGTTTTTT.

The chain carries TRBV18 and TRBJ2-7; D call uncertain. Germline values: CDR1 KGHSH, CDR2 LQKENI. V dropped 3 bases and J dropped 5 bases, with 17 bases sitting between them. This CDR3 is built from 15 residues. CDR3 in amino acids: CASSPRTGPLDEQYF. The CDR3 coding sequence is TGTGCCAGCTCACCGCGTACTGGGCCCTTAGACGAGCAGTACTTC.

V is TRBV4-3 and J is TRBJ1-2; no clear D gene. V lost 4 bases and J lost 0, with 6 bases in between. Germline V gene data show CDR1 as LGHNA and CDR2 as YSLEER. This CDR3 has 13 amino acids. The CDR3 coding sequence is TGCGCCAGCAGCCCACTCACTAACTATGGCTACACCTTC. Translated: CASSPLTNYGYTF.

In this sample, this clone turned up once. The chain couples TRBV7-5 to TRBJ1-5; the table gives TRBD1 as D, unverified against the DNA. TRBV7-5 represents a pseudogene. The CDR3 spans 15 residues. The DNA of the CDR3 is TGTGCCCTTACCGTCAGCAGGGCCAGCAATCAGCCCCAGCATTTT. It translates to CALTVSRASNQPQHF.

The chain links TRBV9 to TRBJ1-6; D possibly corresponds to TRBD1 (6 bases). CDR3 size: 17 residues. CDR1 is SGDLS, CDR2 YYNGEE, per germline. Trimming took 3 bases from V and 7 from J, leaving 20 bases between them. CDR3 sequence: CASSALLDSLGNSPLHF. CDR3 DNA: TGTGCCAGCAGCGCCCTCCTGGACAGTCTAGGAAATTCACCCCTCCACTTT.

The chain couples TRBV19 to TRBJ2-5; no reliable D call. The CDR3 is made up of 13 amino acids. V dropped 1 base and J dropped 5 bases, with 8 bases sitting between them. Germline assignment: CDR1 LNHDA and CDR2 SQIVND (reference sequence). CDR3 sequence (DNA): TGTGCCAGTAGTATAGGGTCCCGGGAGACCCAGTACTTC. It codes for CASSIGSRETQYF.

This clone was detected once. In nucleotides, the CDR3 is TGTGCCAGCAGCATTAGCGGGGGGGCTGGAAATGAGCAGTTCTTC. It translates to CASSISGGAGNEQFF. The chain links TRBV7-6 to TRBJ2-1; 11 bases line up with TRBD2. The CDR3 extends over 15 amino acids. Trimming cost V 5 bases and J 7 bases; bases outside gene matches: 7. CDR1 is SGHVS and CDR2 is FNYEAQ in the germline V gene.

V and J are TRBV28 and TRBJ1-1, with 8 bases fitting TRBD1. V lost 5 bases, J lost 9 bases, and 5 bases stayed unmatched. The CDR3 runs 12 residues. CDR1 is MDHEN and CDR2 is SYDVKM in the germline V gene. This chain's CDR3 is CASSLGQGKAFF. CDR3 bases: TGTGCCAGCAGTCTAGGACAGGGCAAAGCTTTCTTT.

About this clone: Compared with germline, one end of the junction differs, possibly owing to a read error. The rearrangement joins TRBV2 to TRBJ1-5, with unresolved D. Germline V gives CDR1 SNHLY, CDR2 FYNNEI. This CDR3 comprises 15 residues. Written as DNA, the CDR3 is TGTGCCAGCAGCGAAGACGGTTTGAAGAATCAGCCCCAGCATTTT. It encodes CASSEDGLKNQPQHF.

This chain uses TRBV19 with TRBJ2-1; D perhaps matches TRBD2 (5 bases). This CDR3 is built from 17 residues. Between the trimmed V and J ends, which lost 3 bases and 0 bases, there was a span of 15 bases. CDR1 is LNHDA and CDR2 is SQIVND in the germline V gene (reference sequence). The CDR3 loop is CASSMTSGWSSYNEQFF. As DNA, the CDR3 is TGTGCCAGTAGTATGACAAGCGGTTGGAGCTCCTACAATGAGCAGTTCTTC.

By sample fraction, this clone is medium-sized (0.01 to 0.1%). V and J are TRBV7-6 and TRBJ2-1; 7 bases map to TRBD1. Germline assignment: CDR1 SGHVS and CDR2 FNYEAQ. Germline trimming cut 1 base from V and 11 bases from J; bases unmatched to any gene: 11. This CDR3 is built from 15 residues. The CDR3 DNA is TGTGCCAGCAGCTTAGGGCACAGGGGAGAAGGAAAGCAGTTCTTC. This gives the protein CASSLGHRGEGKQFF.

The rearrangement joins TRBV18 to TRBJ1-1; 8 positions match TRBD1. The germline V gene encodes CDR1 KGHSH and CDR2 LQKENI. The junction had 9 bases not matched to a gene; V was cut back by 5 bases and J by 1 base. The CDR3 contains 16 residues. The CDR3 region is CASSSRQGTTNTEAFF. The CDR3 DNA follows: TGTGCCAGCTCATCTCGACAGGGGACAACGAACACTGAAGCTTTCTTT.

The genes are TRBV5-5 and TRBJ2-2; D is undetermined. CDR3 length equals 15 residues. Germline CDR1 is SGHKS and CDR2 is YYEKEE (reference sequence). Trimming removed 0 bases at V and 1 base at J, with 7 bases between. The CDR3 sequence is CASSLGHQNTGELFF. DNA of the CDR3: TGTGCCAGCAGCTTGGGACACCAGAACACCGGGGAGCTGTTTTTT.

The V call is TRBV7-3, the J call TRBJ2-4, with D possibly being TRBD1 (6 bases). This CDR3 is 15 amino acids long. V lost 2 bases and J lost 7, with 15 bases in between. The germline gives CDR1 SGHTA, CDR2 FQGTGA. In DNA form, the CDR3 reads TGTGCCAGCAGCTTAGGGGGCCAGGGAAGGAACATTCAGTACTTC. Protein: CASSLGGQGRNIQYF.

This clone appeared once. The chain recombines TRBV2 with TRBJ1-1, with TRBD1 matching 8 bases. Germline loops: CDR1 SNHLY, CDR2 FYNNEI. Trimming took 6 bases from V and 5 from J; bases not matched to a gene: 8. This CDR3 is built from 14 residues. The CDR3: CASRPTGEPTEAFF. Written as DNA, the CDR3 is TGTGCCAGCAGGCCGACAGGGGAGCCGACTGAAGCTTTCTTT.

The chain joins TRBV5-1 to TRBJ1-1; D gene ambiguous. This CDR3 region has 12 residues. The germline V gene encodes CDR1 SGHRS and CDR2 YFSETQ. V dropped 3 bases and J dropped 7 bases, with 10 bases sitting between them. The CDR3 loop is CASSSIRSEAFF. The CDR3 nucleotides are TGCGCCAGCAGCTCGATCCGGAGTGAAGCTTTCTTT.